The 2 T cell receptor beta chains given below trace back to one sample, sequenced in a study of CD8+ T cells in alopecia areata. Reverse transcription of extracted RNA yielded cDNA, which provided the sequencing template. Data came from immunoSEQ multiplex PCR; TCRdb stores just in-frame clones and leaves some out. This sample yields about 140,000 clones, of which approximately 90% are seen a single time; approximately 13% belongs to the top ten. Noted treatment: oral pan-JAK inhibitor, 5-10 mg twice daily. Here the sequenced sample was CD8+ T cells sorted from blood, taken at week 4, from a patient treated with tofacitinib. The receptor set was obtained from a human donor with alopecia areata.

This chain uses TRBV4-1 with TRBJ2-2; 13 bases fit TRBD2. CDR1 and CDR2 from the germline V gene are MGHRA and YSYEKL. The CDR3 totals 16 residues. V dropped 4 bases and J dropped 2; count of bases not matched to a gene: 1. As DNA, the CDR3 is TGCGCCAGCAGCCGACTAGCGGGAGGCAACACCGGGGAGCTGTTTTTT. Translated, it gives CASSRLAGGNTGELFF.

This rearrangement joins TRBV5-6 to TRBJ2-5; possible D gene TRBD2, 5 bases. The CDR3 has 17 residues. V lost 0 bases and J lost 5, with 20 bases in between. Germline CDR1 is SGHDT and CDR2 is YYEEEE. CDR3 nucleotides: TGTGCCAGCAGCTTGGATTTCCGGGGAATATTGAAGGAGACCCAGTACTTC. Protein: CASSLDFRGILKETQYF.